Listed below are T cell receptor beta chains from one sample, sequenced in a study of T cell repertoires in cytomegalovirus infection. In TCRdb, the reads were re-called with MiXCR into one record per CDR3 protein. The table includes about 310,000 distinct CDR3 sequences, 9.6% detected once. Sequencing was performed on PBMCs. The source of these receptors is a human donor in good health (CMV status not recorded). Some clones in this sample may be carry-over from other donors' samples. The CDR3 runs from the conserved cysteine through the conserved F or W. Each record gives: clone size, J gene, D gene, V gene, CDR3 DNA, CDR3 protein. D genes are given only for firm matches. A row's size may be missing; if present it is once, few, many or a size class.

clone size: NA; J gene: TRBJ2-7; D gene: NA; V gene: TRBV28; CDR3 DNA: TGTGCCAGCAGTTTTTTGGGGTCCTCCTACGAGCAGTACTTC; CDR3 protein: CASSFLGSSYEQYF
clone size: many; J gene: TRBJ2-2; D gene: TRBD2; V gene: TRBV4-3; CDR3 DNA: TGCGCCAGCAGCCAAGATAGGGCGGGGGGCACCGGGGAGCTGTTTTTT; CDR3 protein: CASSQDRAGGTGELFF
clone size: many; J gene: TRBJ2-5; D gene: NA; V gene: TRBV7-6; CDR3 DNA: TGTGCCAGCAGCCCGACACCGTACCAAGAGACCCAGTACTTC; CDR3 protein: CASSPTPYQETQYF
clone size: NA; J gene: TRBJ2-3; D gene: NA; V gene: TRBV6-1; CDR3 DNA: TGTGCCAGCAGTGGGTATGTCACAGATACGCAGTATTTT; CDR3 protein: CASSGYVTDTQYF
clone size: NA; J gene: TRBJ1-5; D gene: NA; V gene: TRBV20-1; CDR3 DNA: TGCAGTGCTAGAGATGGCGGGCTCAATCAGCCCCAGCATTTT; CDR3 protein: CSARDGGLNQPQHF
clone size: few; J gene: TRBJ2-4; D gene: NA; V gene: TRBV28; CDR3 DNA: TGTGCCAGCAGTTTAGGAACAGGACTAGCCAAAAACATTCAGTACTTC; CDR3 protein: CASSLGTGLAKNIQYF
clone size: few; J gene: TRBJ1-4; D gene: TRBD1; V gene: TRBV20-1; CDR3 DNA: TGCAGTGCCCTCCAACAGGGGGGTTTGGCTGAAAAACTGTTTTTT; CDR3 protein: CSALQQGGLAEKLFF
clone size: many; J gene: TRBJ2-5; D gene: TRBD2; V gene: TRBV6-1; CDR3 DNA: TGTGCCAGCAGTCTGACTAGCTCGGAGACCCAGTACTTC; CDR3 protein: CASSLTSSETQYF
clone size: NA; J gene: TRBJ2-5; D gene: NA; V gene: TRBV29-1; CDR3 DNA: TGCAGCGTCCAAGGGGGGGCTGGGGAGACCCAGTACTTC; CDR3 protein: CSVQGGAGETQYF
clone size: many; J gene: TRBJ2-5; D gene: NA; V gene: TRBV7-3; CDR3 DNA: TGTGCCAGCAGCTTAACCGGCGGTATCGGGGAGACCCAGTACTTC; CDR3 protein: CASSLTGGIGETQYF
clone size: many; J gene: TRBJ1-3; D gene: NA; V gene: TRBV23-1; CDR3 DNA: TGCGCCAGCAGTCAATCGGCAGATTTGGAAACGGAGAACACCATATATTTT; CDR3 protein: CASSQSADLETENTIYF
clone size: many; J gene: TRBJ2-2; D gene: NA; V gene: TRBV20-1; CDR3 DNA: TGCAGTGCTAGAGGGGGGGCTAACACCGGGGAGCTGTTTTTT; CDR3 protein: CSARGGANTGELFF
clone size: few; J gene: TRBJ2-1; D gene: TRBD1; V gene: TRBV14; CDR3 DNA: TGTGCCAGCAGCCCGACAGGGAAATCCTACAATGAGCAGTTCTTC; CDR3 protein: CASSPTGKSYNEQFF
clone size: many; J gene: TRBJ1-1; D gene: NA; V gene: TRBV25-1; CDR3 DNA: TGTGCCACCTGGACCGACAGAAACACTGAAGCTTTCTTT; CDR3 protein: CATWTDRNTEAFF
clone size: many; J gene: TRBJ2-3; D gene: NA; V gene: TRBV20-1; CDR3 DNA: TGCAGTGCTTCCACTCCCAGCACAGATACGCAGTATTTT; CDR3 protein: CSASTPSTDTQYF
clone size: many; J gene: TRBJ2-2; D gene: NA; V gene: TRBV7-9; CDR3 DNA: TGTGCCAGCAGCTTAACCGGTATCGGCGGGGAGCTGTTTTTT; CDR3 protein: CASSLTGIGGELFF
clone size: many; J gene: TRBJ1-1; D gene: TRBD1; V gene: TRBV18; CDR3 DNA: TGTGCCAGCTCATCCTGGACAGGGGTAAACACTGAAGCTTTCTTT; CDR3 protein: CASSSWTGVNTEAFF
clone size: many; J gene: TRBJ1-1; D gene: NA; V gene: TRBV7-6; CDR3 DNA: TGTGCCAGCACTAGCGGTGGGAACACTGAAGCTTTCTTT; CDR3 protein: CASTSGGNTEAFF
clone size: NA; J gene: TRBJ1-2; D gene: NA; V gene: TRBV6-2/TRBV6-3; CDR3 DNA: TGTGCCAGCAGTTACTACCGGGGAGATGGCTACACCTTC; CDR3 protein: CASSYYRGDGYTF
clone size: many; J gene: TRBJ2-5; D gene: TRBD2; V gene: TRBV7-9; CDR3 DNA: TGTGCCAGCAGCCTTGGGACTAGCGTTGAGACCCAGTACTTC; CDR3 protein: CASSLGTSVETQYF
clone size: many; J gene: TRBJ1-5; D gene: NA; V gene: TRBV7-9; CDR3 DNA: TGTGCCAGCAGCTTAAGCGTTAATCAGCCCCAGCATTTT; CDR3 protein: CASSLSVNQPQHF
clone size: many; J gene: TRBJ2-5; D gene: NA; V gene: TRBV7-9; CDR3 DNA: TGTGCCAGCAGCCGGGCGGGCGAGACCCAGTACTTC; CDR3 protein: CASSRAGETQYF
clone size: few; J gene: TRBJ2-5; D gene: NA; V gene: TRBV27; CDR3 DNA: TGTGCCAGCAGTTTATCACAGGTGGAGACCCAGTACTTC; CDR3 protein: CASSLSQVETQYF
clone size: NA; J gene: TRBJ1-1; D gene: TRBD1; V gene: TRBV20-1; CDR3 DNA: TGCAGTGCTAGAGACTGGTCGGGACAGGCGAACACTGAAGCTTTCTTT; CDR3 protein: CSARDWSGQANTEAFF
clone size: NA; J gene: TRBJ2-1; D gene: NA; V gene: TRBV2; CDR3 DNA: TGTGCCAGCAGTGGGGGACTCCTGAGCTCCTACAATGAGCAGTTCTTC; CDR3 protein: CASSGGLLSSYNEQFF
clone size: many; J gene: TRBJ2-3; D gene: TRBD2; V gene: TRBV5-1; CDR3 DNA: TGCGCCAGCAGCCAAACTCGACTAGCGGGGGGGCCAGATACGCAGTATTTT; CDR3 protein: CASSQTRLAGGPDTQYF
clone size: many; J gene: TRBJ2-3; D gene: TRBD1; V gene: TRBV7-9; CDR3 DNA: TGTGCCAGCAGCGCCTGGGGGACAGGGGTGGATACGCAGTATTTT; CDR3 protein: CASSAWGTGVDTQYF
clone size: NA; J gene: TRBJ2-2; D gene: NA; V gene: TRBV20-1; CDR3 DNA: TGCAGTGCTAGAGGGAGTAGCGAGCTTCTCACCGGGGAGCTGTTTTTT; CDR3 protein: CSARGSSELLTGELFF
clone size: few; J gene: TRBJ1-1; D gene: NA; V gene: TRBV24-1; CDR3 DNA: TGTGCCACCAGTGATGGGCGAACTGAAGCTTTCTTT; CDR3 protein: CATSDGRTEAFF
clone size: few; J gene: TRBJ2-7; D gene: NA; V gene: TRBV2; CDR3 DNA: TGTGCCAGCAGTGAACCGGGGGTCGAGCAGTACTTC; CDR3 protein: CASSEPGVEQYF
clone size: many; J gene: TRBJ1-1; D gene: NA; V gene: TRBV20-1; CDR3 DNA: TGCAGTGCTAGGAAGACAGACACTGAAGCTTTCTTT; CDR3 protein: CSARKTDTEAFF
clone size: many; J gene: TRBJ1-1; D gene: NA; V gene: TRBV4-1; CDR3 DNA: TGCGCCAGCAGCCAAATAAGGGAAATGAACACTGAAGCTTTCTTT; CDR3 protein: CASSQIREMNTEAFF
clone size: NA; J gene: TRBJ1-3; D gene: NA; V gene: TRBV29-1; CDR3 DNA: TGCAGCGCTGCATCAGGGGCCTCTGGAAACACCATATATTTT; CDR3 protein: CSAASGASGNTIYF